This T cell receptor (beta chain) was sequenced during a study of prognosis after radiotherapy for stage I lung cancer. About the research overall: Tumors were squamous cell carcinoma in several patients and adenocarcinoma in some 13.

Amplicons of TCR beta CDR3 were generated from genomic DNA by two-round multiplex PCR. Individual primers that were specific to each TRBV and TRBJ gene served in first-round PCR. Via MiXCR, TCRdb re-called the multiplex PCR reads, giving one row per CDR3 protein. This sample has approximately 41,000 distinct CDR3 sequences, with around a quarter found just once. Germline V lookup: CDR1 MNHNS, CDR2 SASEGT. The CDR3 sequence is 15 residues long. Trimming shortened V by 2 bases and J by 0 bases, and 10 bases separated the two germline ends. This clonotype appeared many times. This material consisted of PBMCs, taken before or after stereotactic body radiation therapy (not recorded which). The chain joins TRBV6-1 to TRBJ1-2, with a possible D match to TRBD1 (6 bases). The TCR was taken from a donor over 45 with non-small cell lung cancer. CDR3 bases: TGTGCCAGCAGTGAAAGTGGGACAACTAACTATGGCTACACCTTC. Its protein product is CASSESGTTNYGYTF.